The 32 T cell receptor beta chains below come from one sample, sequenced in a study of blood T cell repertoires in COVID-19. Profiling relied on immunoSEQ multiplex PCR, and the TCRdb table lists in-frame clones only, not all of them. The table has roughly 140,000 clones, roughly 89% seen once. Sequences were obtained from PBMCs or T cells enriched from blood (not recorded which). The receptors were gathered from a woman between 45 and 65 years old who had been exposed to COVID-19.

The V gene is TRBV30, the J gene TRBJ1-2; a weak D match, TRBD1 (5 bases). Germline CDR1 is GTSNPN and CDR2 is SVGIG (reference sequence). V lost 0 bases, J lost 8 bases, and 13 bases lay in between. The CDR3 has 13 amino acids. CDR3 sequence (DNA): TGTGCCTGGAGTGTACTGCAGGGTGGGGGCTACACCTTC. Residues: CAWSVLQGGGYTF.

The chain has TRBV5-1 and TRBJ2-7, with 9 bases aligning to TRBD1. Looked up from germline, CDR1 is SGHRS and CDR2 is YFSETQ. J gave up 5 bases and V 2 bases, and 11 bases lay outside the gene matches. This CDR3 has 16 amino acids. CDR3 sequence (DNA): TGCGCCAGCAGCTTTCGCTCGAGGACAGGGGACCACGAGCAGTACTTC. This translates into CASSFRSRTGDHEQYF.

V usage is TRBV6-1 and J usage is TRBJ2-7, with D perhaps TRBD2 (5 bases). Trimming pared 2 bases from V and 6 bases from J, leaving 17 bases between. This CDR3 has 15 residues. The germline V gene has CDR1 MNHNS and CDR2 SASEGT. CDR3 sequence: CASSERTDTGGEQYF. The CDR3 DNA reads TGTGCCAGCAGTGAACGTACTGACACCGGAGGCGAGCAGTACTTC.

The chain couples TRBV3-1 (or the pseudogene TRBV3-2) to TRBJ1-5; a weak D match, TRBD1 (6 bases). Trimming shortened V by 1 base and J by 7 bases, and 8 bases separated the two germline ends. The V gene's germline CDR1 is LGHDT and CDR2 YNNKEL (reference sequence). This CDR3 has 13 amino acids. CDR3 sequence (DNA): TGTGCCAGCAGCCAAGGGGGGCAGCAGCCCCAGCATTTT. Translation gives CASSQGGQQPQHF.

This clone showed up just once. The chain recombines TRBV15 with TRBJ2-5, with D tentatively TRBD1 (6 bases). V was pared by 0 bases and J by 3 bases, with 11 bases between. The CDR3 is 15 amino acids. The germline V gene encodes CDR1 LNHNV and CDR2 YYDKDF (reference sequence). CDR3 in DNA: TGTGCCACCAGCAGAGAGGGGGCTCCAGAAGAGACCCAGTACTTC. Its translation is CATSREGAPEETQYF.

The chain has TRBV6-5 and TRBJ2-7; no reliable D call. Trimming took off 0 bases at V and 1 base at J, with 7 bases between the two ends. This CDR3 has 14 residues. Germline V gives CDR1 MNHEY, CDR2 SVGAGI. In DNA, the CDR3 is TGTGCCAGCAGTTACTCGGCAGGATCCTACGAGCAGTACTTC. It encodes CASSYSAGSYEQYF.

CDR3 in DNA: TGTGCCAGTAGTATAGCCGGGAGTTATTACGAGCAGTACTTC. Translation gives CASSIAGSYYEQYF. This rearrangement joins TRBV19 to TRBJ2-7, with D perhaps TRBD2 (6 bases). The CDR3 totals 14 residues. With 1 base removed from V and 4 bases from J, the gap between germline ends came to 11 bases. Germline lookup yields CDR1 LNHDA and CDR2 SQIVND (reference sequence).

The chain uses TRBV6-2 or TRBV6-3 and TRBJ2-2; 10 nucleotides match TRBD2. V was pared by 2 bases and J by 3 bases, with 6 bases of the junction left unmatched. CDR1 MNHEY and CDR2 SVGEGT come from the germline V gene. This CDR3 contains 17 residues. CDR3 sequence: CASSYLAGDPDTGELFF. CDR3 in DNA: TGTGCCAGCAGTTACCTAGCGGGAGATCCGGACACCGGGGAGCTGTTTTTT.

The chain recombines TRBV7-9 with TRBJ2-7, with 7 bases lining up with TRBD1. Unmatched junction bases numbered 2, after V lost 6 bases and J lost 6 bases. CDR3 length: 11 residues. CDR1 is SEHNR, CDR2 FQNEAQ, per germline (reference sequence). Here the CDR3 DNA reads TGTGCCAGCAGTACAGGGGTCGAGCAGTACTTC. Its protein product is CASSTGVEQYF.

The chain joins TRBV6-2 or TRBV6-3 to TRBJ1-5; the D is unclear. The V end lost 2 bases, the J end lost 7 bases, and 9 bases lay between the germline ends. CDR1 is MNHEY and CDR2 is SVGEGT in the germline V gene. The length of the CDR3 is 13 residues. The CDR3, as DNA: TGTGCCAGCAGTTACCAAATAGAGCAGCCCCAGCATTTT. It encodes CASSYQIEQPQHF.

The chain couples TRBV4-1 to TRBJ2-7; 8 positions match TRBD2. Germline V CDR1 and CDR2: MGHRA, YSYEKL. CDR3 length: 14 amino acids. The J segment lost 6 bases and the V segment lost 0 bases, leaving 4 bases of the junction unmatched. The CDR3 nucleotides read TGCGCCAGCAGCCAAGATCCCCTAGCGGGCGAGCAGTACTTC. Amino acid sequence: CASSQDPLAGEQYF.

This clone has ten or more counts. The chain carries TRBV5-1 and TRBJ2-5; D gene unclear. The V end lost 4 bases, the J end lost 0 bases, and 16 bases lay between the germline ends. Germline V CDR1 and CDR2: SGHRS, YFSETQ. This CDR3 has 16 amino acids. The CDR3 sequence: CASSQEQFRYQETQYF. The CDR3 DNA is TGCGCCAGCAGCCAAGAACAGTTTCGGTACCAAGAGACCCAGTACTTC.

This clone occurred a few times. This chain uses TRBV19 with TRBJ1-1; no clear D. The CDR3 has 12 residues. V was clipped by 5 bases and J by 4 bases, with 8 bases between them. The V gene's germline CDR1 is LNHDA and CDR2 SQIVND (reference sequence). The DNA for the CDR3 is TGTGCCAGTAGTGAGGAATTCACTGAAGCTTTCTTT. As protein: CASSEEFTEAFF.

The rearrangement uses TRBV19 and TRBJ2-3, with 7 bases aligning to TRBD2. CDR1 LNHDA and CDR2 SQIVND come from the germline V gene (reference sequence). After removal of 1 base from V and 2 bases from J, the junction contained 3 bases not matched to a gene. CDR3 size: 15 residues. The CDR3 is CASSIGGSDTDTQYF. The CDR3 DNA is TGTGCCAGTAGTATAGGCGGGAGCGACACAGATACGCAGTATTTT. The whole variable domain, filled in from reference TRBV19 and TRBJ2-3, reads DGGITQSPKYLFRKEGQNVTLSCEQNLNHDAMYWYRQDPGQGLRLIYYSQIVNDFQKGDIAEGYSVSREKKESFPLTVTSAQKNPTAFYLCASSIGGSDTDTQYFGPGTRLTVL.

The chain employs TRBV6-2 or TRBV6-3 and TRBJ2-4; D is possibly TRBD2 (5 bases). The germline V gene encodes CDR1 MNHEY and CDR2 SVGEGT. V lost 5 bases, J lost 0 bases, and 17 bases lay in between. This CDR3 comprises 17 residues. The CDR3 is CASSTPGERLAKNIQYF. In DNA, the CDR3 is TGTGCCAGCAGTACCCCCGGGGAGCGGCTAGCCAAAAACATTCAGTACTTC.

CDR3 bases: TGTGCCAGTAGTCCTCACGGCGGGGGTTATCAAGAGACCCAGTACTTC. Protein: CASSPHGGGYQETQYF. The genes are TRBV19 and TRBJ2-5; 7 bases agree with TRBD2. Looked up from germline, CDR1 is LNHDA and CDR2 is SQIVND (reference sequence). CDR3 length: 16 amino acids. V dropped 5 bases and J dropped 2; count of bases not matched to a gene: 11. Based on the CDR3 plus reference TRBV19 and TRBJ2-5, the full variable domain is DGGITQSPKYLFRKEGQNVTLSCEQNLNHDAMYWYRQDPGQGLRLIYYSQIVNDFQKGDIAEGYSVSREKKESFPLTVTSAQKNPTAFYLCASSPHGGGYQETQYFGPGTRLLVL.

The CDR3 region has the DNA TGTGCCTGGAGAATCCAGGTCGGTTATTCACCCCTCCACTTT. Encoded protein: CAWRIQVGYSPLHF. This chain uses TRBV30 with TRBJ1-6, with D unresolved. V was cut by 3 bases and J by 8 bases, with 14 bases left in between. Germline CDR1 GTSNPN, CDR2 SVGIG (reference sequence). The CDR3 has 14 amino acids. Based on the CDR3 plus reference TRBV30 and TRBJ1-6, the full variable domain is SQTIHQWPATLVQPVGSPLSLECTVEGTSNPNLYWYRQAAGRGLQLLFYSVGIGQISSEVPQNLSASRPQDRQFILSSKKLLLSDSGFYLCAWRIQVGYSPLHFGNGTRLTVT.

On this clone: In the same sample, other DNA sequences code for this CDR3. The V and J genes are TRBV5-4 and TRBJ1-2; 9 bases fit TRBD1. Germline trimming cut 3 bases from V and 3 bases from J; bases unmatched to any gene: 0. Germline CDR1 reads SGHNT; CDR2 reads YYREEE (reference sequence). The CDR3 has 13 residues. CDR3 protein: CASSWDRDYGYTF. CDR3 bases: TGTGCCAGCAGCTGGGACAGGGACTATGGCTACACCTTC.

This chain joins TRBV10-2 and TRBJ1-5; a possible D gene is TRBD1 (6 bases). Germline loops: CDR1 WSHSY, CDR2 SAAADI. Between the trimmed V and J ends, which lost 7 bases and 5 bases, there was a span of 12 bases. This CDR3 has 13 residues. In nucleotides, the CDR3 is TGCGCCAGCATCGACAGGTACGATCAGCCCCAGCATTTT. Translation gives CASIDRYDQPQHF.

The rearrangement joins TRBV18 to TRBJ1-2; the D gene is possibly TRBD1 (6 bases). The CDR3 is made up of 18 amino acids. Germline CDR1 is KGHSH and CDR2 is LQKENI. Between the trimmed V and J ends, which lost 0 bases and 2 bases, there was a span of 19 bases. CDR3 nucleotide sequence: TGTGCCAGCTCACCACCGACCAGACAGGCTCTCAAGAACTATGGCTACACCTTC. It codes for CASSPPTRQALKNYGYTF. The whole variable domain, filled in from reference TRBV18 and TRBJ1-2, reads NAGVMQNPRHLVRRRGQEARLRCSPMKGHSHVYWYRQLPEEGLKFMVYLQKENIIDESGMPKERFSAEFPKEGPSILRIQQVVRGDSAAYFCASSPPTRQALKNYGYTFGSGTRLTVV.

The genes are TRBV7-8 and TRBJ2-1; D possibly corresponds to TRBD2 (5 bases). Germline V gene data show CDR1 as SGHVS and CDR2 as FQNEAQ. The ends were cut back, 8 bases at V and 7 bases at J, with 12 bases in the middle. The CDR3 contains 12 residues. The CDR3: CASHNGGNEQFF. The CDR3 DNA is TGTGCCAGCCACAACGGCGGGAATGAGCAGTTCTTC.

The chain joins TRBV7-9 to TRBJ1-1; TRBD1 matches 8 bases. The CDR3 has 15 residues. V trimming: 8 bases; J trimming: 1 base; junction bases outside the gene matches: 9. In germline, CDR1 is SEHNR, CDR2 FQNEAQ (reference sequence). The CDR3 DNA is TGTGCCAGCGGGGCAAGACAGGGGCAGAACACTGAAGCTTTCTTT. Its translation is CASGARQGQNTEAFF.

This sequence joins TRBV6-1 and TRBJ1-1; D is possibly TRBD1 (5 bases). Per germline, CDR1 MNHNS and CDR2 SASEGT. V was shortened by 1 base and J by 9 bases, with 15 bases between the two germline ends. This CDR3 has 14 amino acids. The CDR3 is CASSEVGTPGKAFF. The DNA of the CDR3 is TGTGCCAGCAGTGAAGTCGGGACTCCCGGTAAAGCTTTCTTT.

V usage is TRBV7-3 and J usage is TRBJ2-2; D possibly corresponds to TRBD1 (5 bases). Germline V gene sequence: CDR1 SGHTA, CDR2 FQGTGA. The V and J ends lost 3 bases and 0 bases respectively, with 8 bases between them. The CDR3 runs 15 residues. CDR3: CASSLVGANTGELFF. For the CDR3, the DNA is TGTGCCAGCAGCTTGGTAGGGGCGAACACCGGGGAGCTGTTTTTT.

The gene calls are TRBV7-2 and TRBJ2-7; 11 bases line up with TRBD1. Looked up from germline, CDR1 is SGHTA and CDR2 is FQGNSA. This CDR3 contains 13 residues. Losses at the gene ends were 8 bases for V and 6 bases for J; bases not matched to a gene: 6. The CDR3 protein is CASSRDRGIEQYF. The CDR3 DNA reads TGTGCCAGCTCGCGGGACAGGGGGATCGAGCAGTACTTC. The entire variable domain, with the rest obtained from reference TRBV7-2 and TRBJ2-7, is as follows: GAGVSQSPSNKVTEKGKDVELRCDPISGHTALYWYRQSLGQGLEFLIYFQGNSAPDKSGLPSDRFSAERTGGSVSTLTIQRTQQEDSAVYLCASSRDRGIEQYFGPGTRLTVT.

This clone was seen a few times. The J gene is TRBJ1-3, the V gene TRBV18; tentative D call: TRBD1 (6 bases). Trimming left V 4 bases short and J 1 base short, with 8 bases between. The CDR3 has 14 residues. The V gene's germline CDR1 is KGHSH and CDR2 LQKENI. As DNA, the CDR3 is TGTGCCAGCTCACTTGGGACATCTGGAAACACCATATATTTT. The encoded protein is CASSLGTSGNTIYF.

The rearrangement uses TRBV7-2 and TRBJ2-7, with D perhaps matching TRBD1 (5 bases). The CDR3 totals 14 residues. Germline V CDR1 and CDR2: SGHTA, FQGNSA. Trimming cost V 0 bases and J 1 base, with 7 bases left between them. The CDR3 spells CASSLATVSYEQYF. CDR3 coding DNA: TGTGCCAGCAGCTTAGCGACAGTTTCCTACGAGCAGTACTTC.

The chain joins TRBV7-9 to TRBJ2-7; D ambiguous. The V gene's germline CDR1 is SEHNR and CDR2 FQNEAQ (reference sequence). This CDR3 has 12 amino acids. Trimming shortened V by 5 bases and J by 7 bases, and 12 bases separated the two germline ends. CDR3 sequence reads: CASSPRGEEQYF. The CDR3 DNA reads as TGTGCCAGCAGCCCTAGAGGTGAAGAGCAGTACTTC.

In its sample, this clone was seen once. The chain employs TRBV5-4 and TRBJ2-3; 10 bases match TRBD2. The CDR3 is made up of 15 amino acids. V dropped 3 bases and J dropped 3; count of bases not matched to a gene: 4. Germline V lookup: CDR1 SGHNT, CDR2 YYREEE (reference sequence). The CDR3 DNA follows: TGTGCCAGCAGCTCCCCAGCGGGAGGGACAGATACGCAGTATTTT. Amino acid sequence: CASSSPAGGTDTQYF.

This chain joins TRBV11-1 and TRBJ2-5; 12 nucleotides align to TRBD2. Germline loops: CDR1 SGHAT, CDR2 FQDESV (reference sequence). V trimming: 5 bases; J trimming: 0 bases; junction bases outside the gene matches: 4. This CDR3 has 16 residues. The CDR3 DNA sequence: TGTGCCAGCAGCCCCGGACTAGCGGGGAACCAAGAGACCCAGTACTTC. Protein sequence: CASSPGLAGNQETQYF.

V is TRBV4-3 and J is TRBJ1-2; tentatively, D is TRBD1 (5 bases). CDR3 length: 17 residues. Germline CDR1 and CDR2: LGHNA and YSLEER. Trimming removed 0 bases at V and 2 bases at J, with 16 bases between. The CDR3 nucleotides read TGCGCCAGCAGCCAAGATCACCTAAACGGGGGAAACTATGGCTACACCTTC. The encoded protein is CASSQDHLNGGNYGYTF.

This clone was seen only a few times. This chain links TRBV5-4 with TRBJ2-5; 7 bases agree with TRBD1. V trimming: 3 bases; J trimming: 4 bases; junction bases outside the gene matches: 9. This CDR3 has 15 amino acids. Germline V CDR1 and CDR2: SGHNT, YYREEE (reference sequence). The CDR3 DNA reads as TGTGCCAGCAGCTCCCCTACAGGGGACCGAGAGACCCAGTACTTC. Translating it yields CASSSPTGDRETQYF. The whole variable domain, remainder taken from reference TRBV5-4 and TRBJ2-5, is ETGVTQSPTHLIKTRGQQVTLRCSSQSGHNTVSWYQQALGQGPQFIFQYYREEENGRGNFPPRFSGLQFPNYSSELNVNALELDDSALYLCASSSPTGDRETQYFGPGTRLLVL.